What follows describes a single T cell receptor (beta chain). This specimen belongs to a study of blood T cell repertoires in COVID-19. Study-level information: The United States, Italy and Spain were the sources of the acute and convalescent COVID-19 samples. T cells, B-cell-depleted T cells, or PBMCs supplied cDNA or gDNA.

The CDR3 runs to 13 residues. Germline V CDR1 and CDR2: KGHDR, SFDVKD. The V and J ends lost 3 bases and 2 bases respectively, with 6 bases between them. Source study methods: Reference gene primers were amplified, and this amplification served to estimate nucleated cell counts. Produced via immunoSEQ multiplex PCR; TCRdb's table is partial and in-frame only. That table is the source of V, J and clone size, and D and trimming were worked out from the DNA. The sample has about 55,000 clones; around 83% are singletons. The chain links TRBV24-1 to TRBJ1-2; no clear D. The TCR was taken from an older woman with acute or convalescent COVID-19. What was sequenced was peripheral blood. In DNA form, the CDR3 reads TGTGCCACCAGTGATACTCTAAACTATGGCTACACCTTC. This encodes CATSDTLNYGYTF.